Listed here is a single TCR beta chain. This specimen belongs to a study of shared clonotypes between healthy human individuals. Cells designated naive CD8 were CD45RO-negative and were positively selected for CCR7, with terminally differentiated effector memory CD45RA+ cells excluded. Using immunoSEQ multiplex PCR, the repertoire was profiled, and TCRdb retains in-frame clones only, with some absent. The sample lists around 2,000,000 clones; about 95% were seen once. The CDR3 covers 14 residues. CDR1 and CDR2 from the germline V gene are MNHEY and SMNVEV (reference sequence). V gave up 3 bases and J gave up 4 bases; unmatched junction bases: 3.

The rearrangement links TRBV27 to TRBJ2-1; 7 nucleotides match TRBD2. The sample comprised naive CD8+ T cells sorted from blood. The clonotype was recovered from a man younger than 35 in good health. CDR3 loop: CASSFASGYNEQFF. The DNA for the CDR3 is TGTGCCAGCAGTTTCGCTAGCGGATACAATGAGCAGTTCTTC.